The 30 T cell receptor beta chains in this list originate from one sample, sequenced in a study of cytomegalovirus exposure and HLA in healthy donors (dated by TCRdb to about 2017). Library method: the immunoSEQ multiplex PCR assay. The multiplex PCR relied on a mix of 60 forward primers for TCR Vbeta segments and 13 reverse primers for TCR Jbeta segments. As stored in TCRdb, this immuneACCESS dataset retains in-frame rearrangements with V and J assigned. A fraction of the clones does not appear; measured against another copy, unresolved V genes explain less than half of the discrepancy, and the remainder lacks a known reason. The sample table contains some 100,000 clones; only one count was recorded for 60% to 85% of them. The ten largest clones take up 2% to 3% of the sample. Source material: PBMCs. These receptors were collected from a female donor in good health and CMV-seronegative.

The rearrangement links TRBV5-6 to TRBJ1-2; tentatively, D is TRBD1 (6 bases). Trimming took off 4 bases at V and 4 bases at J, with 14 bases between the two ends. The CDR3 runs 14 residues. Germline V gives CDR1 SGHDT, CDR2 YYEEEE. The CDR3 spells CASSQPTGIYGYTF. CDR3 sequence (DNA): TGTGCCAGCAGCCAGCCCACAGGGATCTATGGCTACACCTTC.

V usage is TRBV11-2 and J usage is TRBJ1-5; TRBD1 might be the D (6 bases). V dropped 10 bases and J dropped 2 bases, with 9 bases sitting between them. Germline CDR1 reads SGHAT; CDR2 reads FQNNGV. CDR3 length: 12 amino acids. The CDR3 sequence is CATRGGNQPQHF. Here the CDR3 DNA reads TGTGCCACCAGGGGAGGCAATCAGCCCCAGCATTTT.

The chain couples TRBV2 to TRBJ1-1; D unresolved. The V gene's germline CDR1 is SNHLY and CDR2 FYNNEI. CDR3 length: 12 amino acids. Trimming left V 4 bases short and J 9 bases short, with 12 bases between. CDR3 residues: CASSASEAQAFF. The DNA of the CDR3 is TGTGCCAGCAGTGCCTCGGAGGCTCAAGCTTTCTTT.

Of note for this clone: Other DNA sequences from this sample encode an identical CDR3 as well. The chain joins TRBV6-1 to TRBJ1-1, with 8 bases matching TRBD1. The CDR3 totals 14 residues. Trimming removed 5 bases from V and 4 bases from J; junction bases left unmatched: 6. In germline, CDR1 is MNHNS, CDR2 SASEGT. The CDR3 reads CASSSQGAGTEAFF. CDR3 bases: TGTGCCAGCAGTTCCCAGGGGGCCGGCACTGAAGCTTTCTTT.

The rearrangement joins TRBV30 to TRBJ2-3, with D hard to call. The CDR3 totals 10 residues. Germline V CDR1 and CDR2: GTSNPN, SVGIG (reference sequence). The ends were cut back, 7 bases at V and 4 bases at J, with 6 bases in the middle. The CDR3 sequence: CALGADTQYF. As DNA, the CDR3 is TGTGCCTTGGGCGCAGATACGCAGTATTTT. The full variable domain, rest sourced from reference TRBV30 and TRBJ2-3, is SQTIHQWPATLVQPVGSPLSLECTVEGTSNPNLYWYRQAAGRGLQLLFYSVGIGQISSEVPQNLSASRPQDRQFILSSKKLLLSDSGFYLCALGADTQYFGPGTRLTVL.

The J gene is TRBJ2-5, the V gene TRBV7-2; 10 nucleotides match TRBD2. The germline gives CDR1 SGHTA, CDR2 FQGNSA. With 2 bases clipped from V and 5 bases from J, the junction kept 14 bases outside the gene matches. There are 18 residues in the CDR3. The DNA of the CDR3 is TGTGCCAGCAGCTTATCTAGCGGGGGCCCTCGGGTTAGGGAGACCCAGTACTTC. As protein: CASSLSSGGPRVRETQYF.

In this sample, this clone turned up once. CDR3 loop: CASSSTGEMHYEQYF. The CDR3 region has the DNA TGTGCCAGCAGCAGTACGGGGGAAATGCACTACGAGCAGTACTTC. The V and J genes are TRBV7-9 and TRBJ2-7; a weak D match, TRBD2 (6 bases). The germline V gene has CDR1 SEHNR and CDR2 FQNEAQ (reference sequence). The CDR3 consists of 15 residues. V lost 5 bases and J lost 3, with 17 bases in between.

The genes are TRBV6-5 and TRBJ1-3; TRBD1 matches 7 bases. The trim removed 7 bases at V and 2 bases at J, leaving 5 bases unmatched. The CDR3 sequence is 14 residues long. Germline V gene data show CDR1 as MNHEY and CDR2 as SVGAGI. The CDR3 protein is CASTKTGTGNTIYF. The CDR3, as DNA: TGTGCCAGCACCAAGACAGGGACTGGAAACACCATATATTTT.

The sample holds one count of this clone. V is TRBV4-3 and J is TRBJ1-3; D is undetermined. The germline gives CDR1 LGHNA, CDR2 YSLEER. V dropped 4 bases and J dropped 0 bases, with 22 bases sitting between them. The CDR3 sequence is 19 residues long. The CDR3 sequence is CASSPRVGGLESSGNTIYF. The CDR3 DNA sequence: TGCGCCAGCAGCCCAAGGGTGGGTGGACTCGAGAGCTCTGGAAACACCATATATTTT.

The chain carries TRBV18 and TRBJ1-1; 8 bases agree with TRBD1. The germline CDR1 and CDR2 sequences are KGHSH and LQKENI. The CDR3 sequence is 15 residues long. After removal of 6 bases from V and 8 bases from J, the junction contained 14 bases not matched to a gene. CDR3 in amino acids: CASSQGAVAVGEAFF. CDR3 in DNA: TGTGCCAGCTCGCAGGGGGCGGTCGCGGTAGGGGAAGCTTTCTTT.

This sequence joins TRBV11-2 and TRBJ2-2; TRBD2 matches at 13 bases. From germline, CDR1 is SGHAT and CDR2 FQNNGV. This CDR3 region has 17 residues. V shed 6 bases, J shed 0 bases, and the junction held 4 bases outside the gene matches. The CDR3 loop is CASRPLAGGPNTGELFF. In nucleotides, the CDR3 is TGTGCCAGCAGACCACTAGCGGGGGGGCCGAACACCGGGGAGCTGTTTTTT.

The chain employs TRBV6-1 and TRBJ2-1; no reliable D call. The ends were cut back, 1 base at V and 6 bases at J, with 7 bases in the middle. This CDR3 is built from 13 residues. Germline assignment: CDR1 MNHNS and CDR2 SASEGT. Here the CDR3 reads CASSEVSLNEQFF. Here the CDR3 DNA reads TGTGCCAGCAGTGAAGTTAGCCTCAATGAGCAGTTCTTC.

V and J are TRBV27 and TRBJ1-5, with TRBD1 matching 9 bases. There are 20 residues in the CDR3. Trimming at V came to 5 bases and at J to 1 base, leaving 18 bases not matched to a gene. Germline CDR1 reads MNHEY; CDR2 reads SMNVEV (reference sequence). This chain's CDR3 is CASSATAPAATGGSNQPQHF. In DNA form, the CDR3 reads TGTGCCAGCAGTGCAACCGCCCCAGCGGCGACAGGGGGGAGCAATCAGCCCCAGCATTTT.

V and J are TRBV20-1 and TRBJ1-3; unclear D gene. The V and J ends lost 6 bases and 4 bases respectively, with 7 bases between them. CDR1 is DFQATT and CDR2 is SNEGSKA in the germline V gene (reference sequence). The CDR3 sequence is 11 residues long. The CDR3 DNA follows: TGCAGTGCGCGGATGGGAAACACCATATATTTT. It codes for CSARMGNTIYF.

The chain couples TRBV27 to TRBJ2-7; 8 bases are shared with TRBD2. V gave up 3 bases and J gave up 4 bases; unmatched junction bases: 2. Germline V lookup: CDR1 MNHEY, CDR2 SMNVEV (reference sequence). There are 13 residues in the CDR3. DNA of the CDR3: TGTGCCAGCAGTTTCGGGGGGGGATACGAGCAGTACTTC. Its translation is CASSFGGGYEQYF.

V and J are TRBV29-1 and TRBJ2-1; 12 positions match TRBD2. Unmatched junction bases numbered 2, after V lost 1 base and J lost 4 bases. The CDR3 is made up of 15 amino acids. CDR1 is SQVTM, CDR2 ANQGSEA, per germline. CDR3 sequence reads: CSVEGLAGGYNEQFF. CDR3 bases: TGCAGCGTTGAAGGGCTAGCGGGGGGGTACAATGAGCAGTTCTTC.

The rearrangement joins TRBV4-1 to TRBJ2-2; 8 bases agree with TRBD2. The ends lost 5 bases at V and 6 bases at J; junction bases unmatched: 17. Germline V gene lookup returns CDR1 MGHRA and CDR2 YSYEKL. This CDR3 region has 18 residues. CDR3 bases: TGCGCCAGCAGCGGTTTTGCCGTAGCGGGGACCCCCTCCGGGGAGCTGTTTTTT. As protein: CASSGFAVAGTPSGELFF.

The gene calls are TRBV29-1 and TRBJ1-5, with TRBD1 as a possible D gene (6 bases). The CDR3 contains 13 residues. V lost 7 bases to trimming and J lost 0 bases, with 10 bases between them. Germline V gives CDR1 SQVTM, CDR2 ANQGSEA. The CDR3 here is CSGQENSNQPQHF. CDR3 sequence (DNA): TGCAGCGGACAGGAGAATAGCAATCAGCCCCAGCATTTT.

CDR3 DNA: TGTGCCAGTAGTATAGGTGGACAGGGTATAATATCTGGCTACACCTTC. This translates into CASSIGGQGIISGYTF. The chain has TRBV19 and TRBJ1-2, with TRBD1 identical over 8 bases. The trim removed 1 base at V and 7 bases at J, leaving 11 bases unmatched. Germline loops: CDR1 LNHDA, CDR2 SQIVND (reference sequence). The CDR3 has 16 residues. Full variable domain (rest looked up from reference TRBV19 and TRBJ1-2): DGGITQSPKYLFRKEGQNVTLSCEQNLNHDAMYWYRQDPGQGLRLIYYSQIVNDFQKGDIAEGYSVSREKKESFPLTVTSAQKNPTAFYLCASSIGGQGIISGYTFGSGTRLTVV.

This clone is a singleton in its sample. The rearrangement uses TRBV4-3 and TRBJ2-5; D gene uncertain. Germline CDR1 is LGHNA and CDR2 is YSLEER. Trimming took 1 base from V and 3 from J, leaving 9 bases between them. This CDR3 spans 14 amino acids. The CDR3 reads CASSQVLAEETQYF. CDR3 coding DNA: TGCGCCAGCAGCCAAGTTCTGGCAGAAGAGACCCAGTACTTC.

This clone occurred once. The J gene is TRBJ1-3, the V gene TRBV19, with 8 bases lining up with TRBD1. The germline V gene has CDR1 LNHDA and CDR2 SQIVND (reference sequence). CDR3 length: 15 amino acids. The J segment lost 0 bases and the V segment lost 5 bases, leaving 3 bases of the junction unmatched. The CDR3 bases are TGTGCCAGTAGTGTCGGGACAGGCTCTGGAAACACCATATATTTT. Encoded protein: CASSVGTGSGNTIYF.

The rearrangement joins TRBV27 to TRBJ1-3; D gene unclear. CDR1 and CDR2 (germline): MNHEY, SMNVEV (reference sequence). This CDR3 has 14 residues. V lost 4 bases to trimming and J lost 2 bases, with 9 bases between them. The CDR3 nucleotides are TGTGCCAGCAGTTCTACAGAACCTGGAAACACCATATATTTT. Protein: CASSSTEPGNTIYF.

The chain joins TRBV9 to TRBJ2-6; TRBD1 matches 8 bases. The germline gives CDR1 SGDLS, CDR2 YYNGEE. Unmatched junction bases numbered 6, after V lost 0 bases and J lost 1 base. The CDR3 spans 18 residues. The CDR3 loop is CASSVGSRGLSGANVLTF. CDR3 nucleotides: TGTGCCAGCAGCGTAGGTAGCAGGGGGCTATCTGGGGCCAACGTCCTGACTTTC.

The gene calls are TRBV19 and TRBJ2-3; the D gene is possibly TRBD2 (6 bases). Trimming removed 3 bases at V and 0 bases at J, with 10 bases between. Germline lookup yields CDR1 LNHDA and CDR2 SQIVND (reference sequence). CDR3 length equals 15 residues. The DNA for the CDR3 is TGTGCCAGTAGTATCGTTAGCGGTAGCACAGATACGCAGTATTTT. Its protein is CASSIVSGSTDTQYF.

The chain has TRBV11-2 and TRBJ1-1, with D maybe TRBD1 (6 bases). Germline V gives CDR1 SGHAT, CDR2 FQNNGV. The CDR3 contains 14 residues. The ends were cut back, 5 bases at V and 3 bases at J, with 13 bases in the middle. DNA for the CDR3: TGTGCCAGCAGCCCATCAAACAGGGACACTGAAGCTTTCTTT. It is translated as CASSPSNRDTEAFF. Using reference TRBV11-2 and TRBJ1-1 for the parts outside the CDR3, the full variable domain is EAGVAQSPRYKIIEKRQSVAFWCNPISGHATLYWYQQILGQGPKLLIQFQNNGVVDDSQLPKDRFSAERLKGVDSTLKIQPAKLEDSAVYLCASSPSNRDTEAFFGQGTRLTVV.

V is TRBV5-6 and J is TRBJ2-1; possible D gene TRBD2, 5 bases. CDR3 length equals 14 residues. V shed 2 bases and J shed 9 bases, with 15 bases lying between them. Germline V lookup: CDR1 SGHDT, CDR2 YYEEEE. This CDR3 is CASSFKLAVSEQFF. The CDR3 bases are TGTGCCAGCAGCTTTAAGCTAGCTGTCAGTGAGCAGTTCTTC.

Concerning this clone: The sample holds other DNA sequences that translate to the same CDR3. This chain links TRBV18 with TRBJ1-3; 7 bases agree with TRBD1. The CDR3 runs to 15 residues. Germline trimming cut 3 bases from V and 2 bases from J; bases unmatched to any gene: 4. In germline, CDR1 is KGHSH, CDR2 LQKENI. In nucleotides, the CDR3 is TGTGCCAGCTCACCCGACAGGGTAGCTGGAAACACCATATATTTT. Its protein is CASSPDRVAGNTIYF.

The chain has TRBV5-6 and TRBJ2-5; 11 bases map to TRBD2. Germline V gives CDR1 SGHDT, CDR2 YYEEEE. The trim removed 1 base at V and 6 bases at J, leaving 2 bases unmatched. The CDR3 runs to 14 residues. The CDR3 reads CASSLRLAGKTQYF. CDR3 sequence (DNA): TGTGCCAGCAGCTTGAGACTAGCGGGAAAGACCCAGTACTTC.

This rearrangement joins TRBV7-6 to TRBJ2-1; D not resolved. Trimming took off 2 bases at V and 1 base at J, with 6 bases between the two ends. CDR1 and CDR2 (germline): SGHVS, FNYEAQ. The CDR3 totals 14 residues. Here the CDR3 DNA reads TGTGCCAGCAGCTTATCGACTTCCTACAATGAGCAGTTCTTC. This sequence encodes CASSLSTSYNEQFF. The whole variable domain, filled in from reference TRBV7-6 and TRBJ2-1, reads GAGVSQSPRYKVTKRGQDVALRCDPISGHVSLYWYRQALGQGPEFLTYFNYEAQQDKSGLPNDRFSAERPEGSISTLTIQRTEQRDSAMYRCASSLSTSYNEQFFGPGTRLTVL.

This rearrangement joins TRBV4-2 to TRBJ1-5; D unclear. In germline, CDR1 is LGHNA, CDR2 YNFKEQ. V lost 0 bases to trimming and J lost 7 bases, with 13 bases between them. This CDR3 region has 15 residues. The CDR3 DNA reads TGTGCCAGCAGCCAAGATTCCGGGGATGACCAGCCCCAGCATTTT. Its translation: CASSQDSGDDQPQHF.